These 15 T cell receptor beta chains originate from one sample sequenced in a study of blood T cell repertoires in COVID-19. Libraries were prepared by immunoSEQ multiplex PCR; TCRdb keeps only in-frame clonotypes and omits some of them. The table lists around 78,000 clones, roughly 86% of them singletons. Sequencing was carried out using peripheral blood. Receptor source: a woman in her sixties or seventies with acute or convalescent COVID-19.

The chain links TRBV7-9 to TRBJ2-7, with D unclear. Germline lookup yields CDR1 SEHNR and CDR2 FQNEAQ (reference sequence). The CDR3 covers 13 residues. V was cut by 5 bases and J by 2 bases, with 10 bases left in between. CDR3: CASSPTTTYEQYF. The CDR3 coding sequence is TGTGCCAGCAGCCCCACCACTACCTACGAGCAGTACTTC.

The V and J genes are TRBV7-9 and TRBJ2-7, with unresolved D. The CDR3 totals 14 residues. Trimming stripped 5 bases from V and 3 bases from J, with 14 bases between. In germline, CDR1 is SEHNR, CDR2 FQNEAQ (reference sequence). CDR3 nucleotides: TGTGCCAGCAGCCCACGTCTAGGAGACTACGAGCAGTACTTC. Residues: CASSPRLGDYEQYF.

V gene TRBV28 combines with J gene TRBJ1-2, with TRBD1 as a possible D gene (5 bases). Per the germline V gene, CDR1 is MDHEN and CDR2 is SYDVKM. The length of the CDR3 is 14 residues. The germline V and J ends were trimmed by 7 bases and 4 bases, with 16 bases remaining between them. The CDR3 region is CASMTALRSYGYTF. The CDR3 DNA follows: TGTGCCAGCATGACAGCGCTCCGATCCTATGGCTACACCTTC.

The chain recombines TRBV5-1 with TRBJ2-7; TRBD1 agrees at 9 bases. V was pared by 4 bases and J by 2 bases, with 7 bases of the junction left unmatched. CDR1 and CDR2 from the germline V gene are SGHRS and YFSETQ. The CDR3 runs to 15 residues. CDR3 DNA: TGCGCCAGCAGCAGGGGGACAGGGAGAACCTACGAGCAGTACTTC. It specifies CASSRGTGRTYEQYF.

This clone was recorded only once. The chain has TRBV9 and TRBJ2-5, with a possible D match to TRBD2 (6 bases). Germline V lookup: CDR1 SGDLS, CDR2 YYNGEE. This CDR3 is 16 amino acids long. V gave up 4 bases and J gave up 5 bases, with 21 bases separating them. The CDR3: CASSPHGGGSAETQYF. The CDR3 DNA reads as TGTGCCAGCAGCCCTCACGGGGGAGGATCAGCGGAGACCCAGTACTTC.

V and J are TRBV11-3 and TRBJ2-1; D possibly corresponds to TRBD1 (5 bases). The germline V gene encodes CDR1 SGHNT and CDR2 YENEEA. V was clipped by 0 bases and J by 6 bases, with 18 bases between them. The CDR3 is made up of 17 amino acids. This chain's CDR3 is CASSLDLGAHGSNEQFF. In DNA form, the CDR3 reads TGTGCCAGCAGCTTAGATCTTGGGGCCCACGGGTCCAATGAGCAGTTCTTC.

This sequence joins TRBV27 and TRBJ2-7, with D perhaps matching TRBD2 (6 bases). The CDR3 length is 15 residues. The V gene's germline CDR1 is MNHEY and CDR2 SMNVEV (reference sequence). Between the trimmed V and J ends, which lost 6 bases and 1 base, there was a span of 16 bases. The CDR3 sequence is CASSPIGGKSYEQYF. CDR3 DNA: TGTGCCAGCAGCCCCATCGGGGGTAAGTCCTACGAGCAGTACTTC.

This clone was seen just once. The chain employs TRBV19 and TRBJ2-5; D gene unclear. Trimming removed 11 bases from V and 3 bases from J, with 10 bases in between. The CDR3 is 11 amino acids. The germline V gene encodes CDR1 LNHDA and CDR2 SQIVND (reference sequence). The CDR3 loop reads CAPDTEETQYF. CDR3 sequence (DNA): TGTGCCCCCGATACGGAAGAGACCCAGTACTTC.

This sequence joins TRBV7-2 and TRBJ1-2; 8 bases are a match to TRBD1. The V segment lost 1 base and the J segment 6 bases; nucleotides outside the gene matches: 7. The CDR3 has 15 residues. Per germline, CDR1 SGHTA and CDR2 FQGNSA. For the CDR3, the DNA is TGTGCCAGCAGCTTAGAAGGACAGGGATGGAATGGCTACACCTTC. Protein sequence: CASSLEGQGWNGYTF.

The chain links TRBV5-4 to TRBJ2-5; 9 positions match TRBD1. This CDR3 is 16 amino acids long. Germline values: CDR1 SGHNT, CDR2 YYREEE (reference sequence). Losses at the gene ends were 3 bases for V and 4 bases for J; bases not matched to a gene: 10. The CDR3 is CASSSGKGQGGETQYF. The CDR3 coding sequence is TGTGCCAGCAGCTCCGGGAAGGGACAGGGAGGAGAGACCCAGTACTTC.

The V and J genes are TRBV3-1 (or the pseudogene TRBV3-2) and TRBJ1-1; a weak D match, TRBD1 (5 bases). Germline values: CDR1 LGHDT, CDR2 YNNKEL (reference sequence). The V end was cut by 4 bases, the J end by 3 bases, with 15 bases between. The CDR3 has 15 residues. For the CDR3, the DNA is TGTGCCAGCAGCCCCCGGGCAGGGTCGGACACTGAAGCTTTCTTT. This encodes CASSPRAGSDTEAFF.

J is TRBJ2-3 and V is TRBV24-1; possible D gene TRBD1, 5 bases. The CDR3 runs 14 residues. The V gene's germline CDR1 is KGHDR and CDR2 SFDVKD. V was shortened by 1 base and J by 2 bases, with 6 bases between the two germline ends. The CDR3 DNA reads as TGTGCCACCAGTGATTTTGGGGCCACAGATACGCAGTATTTT. Translation: CATSDFGATDTQYF.

This chain connects TRBV27 to TRBJ2-7; D is possibly TRBD2 (5 bases). CDR3 length equals 14 residues. CDR1 is MNHEY, CDR2 SMNVEV, per germline (reference sequence). With 4 bases removed from V and 7 bases from J, the gap between germline ends came to 17 bases. CDR3 in DNA: TGTGCCAGCAGTTCCCCGGGGTCAGTTGGGGAGCAGTACTTC. This codes for CASSSPGSVGEQYF.

The chain carries TRBV4-1 and TRBJ1-1; TRBD1 aligns across 9 bases. Germline CDR1 reads MGHRA; CDR2 reads YSYEKL. V shed 3 bases, J shed 3 bases, and the junction held 11 bases outside the gene matches. This CDR3 has 17 amino acids. CDR3 coding DNA: TGCGCCAGCAGCCATGGCCGGGAGGGACAGGGTGACACTGAAGCTTTCTTT. Translating gives CASSHGREGQGDTEAFF.

The chain uses TRBV3-1 (or the pseudogene TRBV3-2) and TRBJ2-1, with 7 positions matching TRBD1. The CDR3 spans 15 residues. Trimming cost V 4 bases and J 3 bases; bases outside gene matches: 6. The germline V gene has CDR1 LGHDT and CDR2 YNNKEL (reference sequence). Here the CDR3 DNA reads TGTGCCAGCAGCCTGCTGGGACAGATCTACAATGAGCAGTTCTTC. Translated: CASSLLGQIYNEQFF.